Shown below are 22 T cell receptor beta chains from a single sample sequenced in a study of blood T cell repertoires in COVID-19. Using immunoSEQ multiplex PCR, the repertoire was profiled, and TCRdb retains in-frame clones only, with some absent. The table has under 200,000 clones, 70% to 85% seen once. Sequencing used peripheral blood. The source of these receptors is a man in his 60s who had recovered from COVID-19.

This sequence joins TRBV5-5 and TRBJ2-1, with a possible D match to TRBD1 (6 bases). Germline V gene data show CDR1 as SGHKS and CDR2 as YYEKEE (reference sequence). The CDR3 is made up of 15 amino acids. V was clipped by 4 bases and J by 0 bases, with 11 bases between them. The CDR3 spells CASSPTGSSYNEQFF. The CDR3, as DNA: TGTGCCAGCAGCCCTACAGGGAGCTCCTACAATGAGCAGTTCTTC.

This clone is a singleton in its sample. The chain links TRBV19 to TRBJ1-2; TRBD1 might be the D (5 bases). CDR1 and CDR2 from the germline V gene are LNHDA and SQIVND (reference sequence). This CDR3 spans 15 amino acids. Trimming shortened V by 4 bases and J by 0 bases, and 12 bases separated the two germline ends. In DNA form, the CDR3 reads TGTGCCAGTAGTACCTACCAGACAGCTAACTATGGCTACACCTTC. This sequence encodes CASSTYQTANYGYTF.

The gene calls are TRBV5-5 and TRBJ1-2, with no clear D. The germline V gene has CDR1 SGHKS and CDR2 YYEKEE (reference sequence). CDR3 length: 12 residues. Trimming cost V 6 bases and J 2 bases, with 8 bases left between them. The CDR3 bases are TGTGCCAGCACCGAGCGAAACTATGGCTACACCTTC. This gives the protein CASTERNYGYTF. The complete variable domain, with remaining parts taken from reference TRBV5-5 and TRBJ1-2, reads DAGVTQSPTHLIKTRGQQVTLRCSPISGHKSVSWYQQVLGQGPQFIFQYYEKEERGRGNFPDRFSARQFPNYSSELNVNALLLGDSALYLCASTERNYGYTFGSGTRLTVV.

The rearrangement links TRBV2 to TRBJ2-2; 9 bases match TRBD1. This CDR3 spans 17 amino acids. The trim removed 3 bases at V and 5 bases at J, leaving 10 bases unmatched. Germline V CDR1 and CDR2: SNHLY, FYNNEI. CDR3 sequence (DNA): TGTGCCAGCAGTGAGACTCCGGGACAGGGAGGAACCGGGGAGCTGTTTTTT. It yields the protein CASSETPGQGGTGELFF.

The V gene is TRBV3-1 (or the pseudogene TRBV3-2), the J gene TRBJ1-6; D is ambiguous. Trimming took 0 bases from V and 10 from J, leaving 7 bases between them. CDR1 is LGHDT, CDR2 YNNKEL, per germline (reference sequence). The CDR3 has 13 residues. CDR3 nucleotides: TGTGCCAGCAGCCAAGATTTTCGGTCACCCCTCCACTTT. The encoded protein is CASSQDFRSPLHF.

The CDR3 loop is CASRDRGLREQYF. The CDR3 DNA follows: TGTGCCAGCCGGGACAGAGGATTACGGGAGCAGTACTTC. V is TRBV2 and J is TRBJ2-7; 7 bases map to TRBD1. V lost 8 bases, J lost 7 bases, and 11 bases stayed unmatched. The CDR3 sequence is 13 residues long. From germline, CDR1 is SNHLY and CDR2 FYNNEI.

The chain is built from TRBV7-9 and TRBJ1-1; no reliable D call. Trimming pared 4 bases from V and 1 base from J, leaving 7 bases between. The germline V gene has CDR1 SEHNR and CDR2 FQNEAQ (reference sequence). The CDR3 extends over 13 amino acids. CDR3 nucleotide sequence: TGTGCCAGCAGCTCCCAAGCGAACACTGAAGCTTTCTTT. Translation: CASSSQANTEAFF.

This chain connects TRBV10-3 to TRBJ1-2; 9 nucleotides agree with TRBD1. V gave up 2 bases and J gave up 6 bases; unmatched junction bases: 16. The germline CDR1 and CDR2 sequences are ENHRY and SYGVKD. The CDR3 has 18 residues. The CDR3 coding sequence is TGTGCCATCAGTGAGCAAACTTACTCCGGGACAGGGACCCATGGCTACACCTTC. As protein: CAISEQTYSGTGTHGYTF.

Only a few counts were recorded for this clone. The chain is built from TRBV19 and TRBJ2-3; 10 positions match TRBD1. Germline V gene lookup returns CDR1 LNHDA and CDR2 SQIVND (reference sequence). The V and J ends lost 5 bases and 3 bases, in that order; junction bases with no gene match: 8. The CDR3 runs 16 residues. CDR3 sequence: CASSGLPGQGTDTQYF. The CDR3 bases are TGTGCCAGTAGTGGCTTACCGGGACAGGGGACAGATACGCAGTATTTT.

In its sample, this clone was seen many times. Within the sample, other DNA sequences also encode this same CDR3. The chain joins TRBV6-2 or TRBV6-3 to TRBJ2-1, with TRBD2 as a possible D gene (5 bases). Trimming removed 2 bases at V and 4 bases at J, with 12 bases between. The germline CDR1 and CDR2 sequences are MNHEY and SVGEGT. The CDR3 extends over 15 amino acids. Written as DNA, the CDR3 is TGTGCCAGCAGTTACGAGAGGGAGACATACAATGAGCAGTTCTTC. Translated, it gives CASSYERETYNEQFF.

This clone was seen ten or more times. The chain links TRBV19 to TRBJ1-1; tentatively, D is TRBD1 (6 bases). Germline V gives CDR1 LNHDA, CDR2 SQIVND (reference sequence). This CDR3 spans 15 amino acids. V was clipped by 3 bases and J by 0 bases, with 11 bases between them. This CDR3 reads CASSMVEGVNTEAFF. The CDR3 coding sequence is TGTGCCAGTAGTATGGTAGAGGGGGTGAACACTGAAGCTTTCTTT.

This clone was counted a single time. The chain joins TRBV7-9 to TRBJ2-1; 7 positions match TRBD1. The J segment lost 2 bases and the V segment lost 3 bases, leaving 4 bases of the junction unmatched. The CDR3 loop spans 15 amino acids. Germline CDR1 is SEHNR and CDR2 is FQNEAQ (reference sequence). This CDR3 reads CASSFSQGTYNEQFF. The CDR3 DNA follows: TGTGCCAGCAGCTTCTCACAGGGGACCTACAATGAGCAGTTCTTC.

This chain uses TRBV5-4 with TRBJ2-2; TRBD2 aligns across 14 bases. The CDR3 spans 17 residues. V was pared by 3 bases and J by 3 bases, with 4 bases of the junction left unmatched. Germline V gene sequence: CDR1 SGHNT, CDR2 YYREEE (reference sequence). The CDR3 here is CASSSTSGGAYTGELFF. The DNA for the CDR3 is TGTGCCAGCAGCTCGACTAGCGGGGGGGCCTACACCGGGGAGCTGTTTTTT. Full variable domain (rest looked up from reference TRBV5-4 and TRBJ2-2): ETGVTQSPTHLIKTRGQQVTLRCSSQSGHNTVSWYQQALGQGPQFIFQYYREEENGRGNFPPRFSGLQFPNYSSELNVNALELDDSALYLCASSSTSGGAYTGELFFGEGSRLTVL.

Details on this clone: The junction shows a germline mismatch at one end, possibly a read error. The chain joins TRBV7-9 to TRBJ1-4, with D possibly TRBD1 on 5 matching bases. Germline V gene sequence: CDR1 SEHNR, CDR2 FQNEAQ (reference sequence). There are 12 residues in the CDR3. This CDR3 reads CASSPGDRSLRF. The CDR3 DNA is TGTGCCAGCAGCCCGGGGGATCGGTCCCTGAGGTTT.

This chain connects TRBV6-6 to TRBJ2-7, with 10 bases fitting TRBD1. The CDR3 is made up of 14 amino acids. The J segment lost 7 bases and the V segment lost 2 bases, leaving 5 bases of the junction unmatched. The germline V gene has CDR1 MNHNY and CDR2 SVGAGI (reference sequence). The CDR3 nucleotides read TGTGCCAGCAGTTACGGACAGGGGGTGGGGGAGCAGTACTTC. This translates into CASSYGQGVGEQYF.

The chain employs TRBV24-1 and TRBJ1-2, with D tentatively TRBD1 (6 bases). Germline V lookup: CDR1 KGHDR, CDR2 SFDVKD. V was pared by 4 bases and J by 5 bases, with 19 bases between. The CDR3 runs 16 residues. CDR3 region: CATSEYKTGLGYGYTF. CDR3 sequence (DNA): TGTGCCACCAGTGAATACAAGACAGGACTAGGGTATGGCTACACCTTC.

Turning to this clone: One base away lies a much larger clone, so this may be a sequencing read error. The chain employs TRBV5-4 and TRBJ1-2; 8 bases fit TRBD1. The trim removed 5 bases at V and 5 bases at J, leaving 5 bases unmatched. The CDR3 has 13 amino acids. Looked up from germline, CDR1 is SGHNT and CDR2 is YYREEE (reference sequence). Written as DNA, the CDR3 is TGTGCCAGCAGTCCTGGACAGGGATATGGCTACACCTTC. This sequence encodes CASSPGQGYGYTF.

This chain links TRBV3-1 (or the pseudogene TRBV3-2) with TRBJ1-2, with 8 bases fitting TRBD1. Losses at the gene ends were 4 bases for V and 8 bases for J; bases not matched to a gene: 3. Germline V CDR1 and CDR2: LGHDT, YNNKEL (reference sequence). This CDR3 has 12 residues. The DNA of the CDR3 is TGTGCCAGCAGCCGGACAGGGTACGGCTACACCTTC. This encodes CASSRTGYGYTF.

The genes are TRBV19 and TRBJ1-1; 10 bases agree with TRBD1. CDR1 LNHDA and CDR2 SQIVND come from the germline V gene (reference sequence). The CDR3 runs 15 residues. V trimming: 5 bases; J trimming: 6 bases; junction bases outside the gene matches: 9. The CDR3 DNA follows: TGTGCCAGTAGTCCAACCGGGACAGGGGATTCTGAAGCTTTCTTT. Translating gives CASSPTGTGDSEAFF.

V gene TRBV24-1 combines with J gene TRBJ2-3, with D perhaps TRBD1 (5 bases). V dropped 9 bases and J dropped 1 base, with 16 bases sitting between them. From germline, CDR1 is KGHDR and CDR2 SFDVKD. The CDR3 totals 15 residues. The CDR3 region has the DNA TGTGCCACCCAAGTTGGGGCCCTGGGCACAGATACGCAGTATTTT. This gives the protein CATQVGALGTDTQYF.

The chain recombines TRBV29-1 with TRBJ2-3; 9 bases agree with TRBD1. Germline CDR1 SQVTM, CDR2 ANQGSEA. The CDR3 spans 13 residues. The ends lost 6 bases at V and 6 bases at J; junction bases unmatched: 7. The CDR3 sequence is CSVPGTGLDTQYF. The CDR3 DNA reads TGCAGCGTCCCCGGGACAGGGTTGGATACGCAGTATTTT.

This chain connects TRBV11-3 to TRBJ2-2; D is unclear. The CDR3 has 14 residues. Trimming stripped 1 base from V and 0 bases from J, with 3 bases between. CDR1 is SGHNT and CDR2 is YENEEA in the germline V gene. The CDR3 spells CASSLGANTGELFF. The CDR3 DNA follows: TGTGCCAGCAGCTTAGGAGCGAACACCGGGGAGCTGTTTTTT.